This TCR beta chain was identified during a study of blood T cell repertoires in COVID-19 (dated by TCRdb to 2020 to 2021). Regarding the study in general: Samples from collaborators originated in the United States, Italy and Spain and spanned both the acute and convalescent phases of COVID-19. The prospective study material was composed of cDNA or gDNA derived from T cells, B-cell-depleted T cells, or PBMCs. Subjects who had been exposed to COVID-19, were actively infected with it, or had recovered from it provided the deeply sampled blood TCRbeta repertoires that made up the dataset. The repertoires were made available in a free public database intended to serve as a resource for research on the immune response to SARS-CoV-2. The samples were drawn from two sources: the first 160 participants of the ongoing ImmuneRACE study, and 1,254 subjects contributed by 6 global collaborators. A de-identified subject ID, COVID-19 status, age in years and sex were almost always included in the sample metadata. Where available, HLA class I and class II types were obtained from metadata supplied by the sample provider rather than from assay-based typing. Broader findings and caveats from the paper: How much clinical and demographic metadata was included differed by source and by participant, and the metadata was provided uncurated.

This clone was seen more than once but under ten times. The antigen it recognizes is unknown. No base qualities exist here, and no much larger clone lies one base off it. In the prospective study, participants were roughly 18 to 95 years old, resided in under 30 geographic areas of the United States, and were enrolled through a virtual design. To assign participants to cohorts, the prospective study relied on clinical history that participants themselves reported in a screening survey and a study questionnaire. ImmuneRACE Cohort 3 recovered participants were defined by two consecutive negative NP/OP PCR tests, healthcare professional clearance, or symptom resolution. Each participant in the prospective study had whole blood, serum and a nasopharyngeal or oropharyngeal swab collected by mobile phlebotomists. Additional blood draws and questionnaires over an approximately 2-month period could optionally be provided by prospective study participants. Prospective study blood samples were shipped either frozen or at room temperature before DNA extraction.

The CDR3 holds 12 amino acids from the cysteine to the phenylalanine. The only DNA kept is the CDR3, 36 bases in frame from the first base. V is reduced by 1 base and J by 3 bases, leaving a spacing of 7 bases between them. According to the germline V gene, CDR1 reads SQVTM and CDR2 reads ANQGSEA. The immunoSEQ Assay, a bias-controlled multiplex PCR, was used to amplify TCRbeta CDR3 regions from genomic DNA. For the original study's pipeline: The number of nucleated cells in each sample was estimated by amplification of reference gene primers within the assay. To quantify the absolute abundance of each unique TCRbeta CDR3 rearrangement, sequence reads were collapsed and filtered. Productive Simpson clonality was computed per sample as the square root of Simpson's diversity index over productive rearrangements. Held by TCRdb, this immuneACCESS table contains in-frame sequences only and omits some clones. Under half of the omission traces to an unresolved V gene where checked; the cause of the rest is unknown. That table supplies the V and J calls and clone size; D and trimming were determined from the DNA. The table for this sample lists under 350,000 clones; around 90% of them were counted only once. The ten largest clones take up about 1.7% of the sample.

Sequencing was carried out using PBMCs or T cells enriched from blood (not recorded which). This sequence uses TRBV29-1 and TRBJ2-7; the D gene is perhaps TRBD1, on 5 matching bases. The source is a woman aged 40-49 years who had recovered from COVID-19. The sequenced DNA is TGCAGCGTTGAAGGACAGAGCTACGAGCAGTACTTC. Its amino acids are CSVEGQSYEQYF.